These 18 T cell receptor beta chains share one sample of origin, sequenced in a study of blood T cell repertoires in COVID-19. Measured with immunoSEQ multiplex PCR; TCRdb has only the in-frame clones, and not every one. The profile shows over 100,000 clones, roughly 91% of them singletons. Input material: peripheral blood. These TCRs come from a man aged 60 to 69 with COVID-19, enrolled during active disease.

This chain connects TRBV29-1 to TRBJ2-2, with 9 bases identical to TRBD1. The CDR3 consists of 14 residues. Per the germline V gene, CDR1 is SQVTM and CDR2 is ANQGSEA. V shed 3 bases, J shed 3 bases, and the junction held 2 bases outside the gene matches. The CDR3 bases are TGCAGCGTTGATGGGGACAGGGACACCGGGGAGCTGTTTTTT. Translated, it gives CSVDGDRDTGELFF.

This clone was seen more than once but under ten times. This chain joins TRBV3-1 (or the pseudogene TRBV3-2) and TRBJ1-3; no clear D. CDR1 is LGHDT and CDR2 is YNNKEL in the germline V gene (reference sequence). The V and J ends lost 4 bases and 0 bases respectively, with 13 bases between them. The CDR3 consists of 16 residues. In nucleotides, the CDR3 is TGTGCCAGCAGCCCATTTGGAGCACGCTCTGGAAACACCATATATTTT. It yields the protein CASSPFGARSGNTIYF.

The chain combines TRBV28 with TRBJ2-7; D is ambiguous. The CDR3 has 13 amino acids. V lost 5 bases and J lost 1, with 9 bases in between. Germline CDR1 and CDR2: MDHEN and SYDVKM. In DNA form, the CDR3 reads TGTGCCAGCAGTCTAATCCTGTCCTACGAGCAGTACTTC. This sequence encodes CASSLILSYEQYF.

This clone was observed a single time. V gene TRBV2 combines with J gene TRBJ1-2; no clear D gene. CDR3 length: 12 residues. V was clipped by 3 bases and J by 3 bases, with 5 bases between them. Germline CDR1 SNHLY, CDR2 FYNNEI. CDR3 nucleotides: TGTGCCAGCAGTGAGCAGGACTATGGCTACACCTTC. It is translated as CASSEQDYGYTF.

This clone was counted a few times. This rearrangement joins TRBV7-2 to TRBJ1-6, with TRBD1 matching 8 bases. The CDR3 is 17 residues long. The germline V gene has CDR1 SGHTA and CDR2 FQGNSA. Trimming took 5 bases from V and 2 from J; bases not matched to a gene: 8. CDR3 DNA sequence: TGTGCCAGCAGCCCGAGGACAGGGCCCCCCTATAATTCACCCCTCCACTTT. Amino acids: CASSPRTGPPYNSPLHF.

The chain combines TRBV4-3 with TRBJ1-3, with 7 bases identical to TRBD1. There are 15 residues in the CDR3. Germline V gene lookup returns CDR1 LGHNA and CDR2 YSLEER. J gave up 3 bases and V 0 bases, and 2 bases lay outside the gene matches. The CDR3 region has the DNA TGCGCCAGCAGCCAAGACCGGGACAGTGGAAACACCATATATTTT. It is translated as CASSQDRDSGNTIYF.

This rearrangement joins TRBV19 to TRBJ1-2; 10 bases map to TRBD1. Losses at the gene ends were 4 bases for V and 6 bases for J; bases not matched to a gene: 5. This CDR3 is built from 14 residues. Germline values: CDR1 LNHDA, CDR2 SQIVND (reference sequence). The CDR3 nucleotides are TGTGCCAGTAGTAGGACAGGGGGTCAACATGGCTACACCTTC. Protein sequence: CASSRTGGQHGYTF.

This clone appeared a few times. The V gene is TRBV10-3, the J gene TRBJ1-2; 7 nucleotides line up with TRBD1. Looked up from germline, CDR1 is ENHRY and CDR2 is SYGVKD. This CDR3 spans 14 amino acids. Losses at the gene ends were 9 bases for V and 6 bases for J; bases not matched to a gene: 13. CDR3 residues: CAILAGTARDGYTF. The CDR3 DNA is TGTGCCATTTTAGCCGGGACAGCGAGGGATGGCTACACCTTC.

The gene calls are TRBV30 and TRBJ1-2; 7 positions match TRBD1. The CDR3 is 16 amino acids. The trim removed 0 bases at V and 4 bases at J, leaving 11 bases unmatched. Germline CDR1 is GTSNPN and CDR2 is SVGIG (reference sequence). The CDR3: CAWSVRSVRGAYGYTF. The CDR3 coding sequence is TGTGCCTGGAGTGTACGGAGCGTCAGGGGGGCCTATGGCTACACCTTC.

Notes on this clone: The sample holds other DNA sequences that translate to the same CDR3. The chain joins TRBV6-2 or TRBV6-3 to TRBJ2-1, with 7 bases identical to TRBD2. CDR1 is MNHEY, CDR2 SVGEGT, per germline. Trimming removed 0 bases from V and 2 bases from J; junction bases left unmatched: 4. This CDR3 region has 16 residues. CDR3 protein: CASSYSRGGTYNEQFF. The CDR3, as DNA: TGTGCCAGCAGTTACTCGCGCGGGGGAACCTACAATGAGCAGTTCTTC.

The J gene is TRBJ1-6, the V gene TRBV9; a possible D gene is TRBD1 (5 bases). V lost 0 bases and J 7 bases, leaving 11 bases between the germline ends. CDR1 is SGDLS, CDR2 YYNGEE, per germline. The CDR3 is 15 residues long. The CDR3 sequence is CASSVDSQGNSPLHF. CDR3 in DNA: TGTGCCAGCAGCGTAGATAGCCAGGGCAATTCACCCCTCCACTTT.

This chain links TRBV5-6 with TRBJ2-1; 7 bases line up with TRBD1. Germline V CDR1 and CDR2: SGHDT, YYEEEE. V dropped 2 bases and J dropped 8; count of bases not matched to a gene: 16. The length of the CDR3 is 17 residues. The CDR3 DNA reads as TGTGCCAGCAGCTTCCGACCTCGGACTCCTCAGGGGGATGAGCAGTTCTTC. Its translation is CASSFRPRTPQGDEQFF.

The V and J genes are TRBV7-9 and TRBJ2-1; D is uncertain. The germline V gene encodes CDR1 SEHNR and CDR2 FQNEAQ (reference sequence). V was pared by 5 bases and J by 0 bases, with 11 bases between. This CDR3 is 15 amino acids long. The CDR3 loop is CASSPQVPSYNEQFF. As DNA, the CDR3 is TGTGCCAGCAGCCCACAAGTCCCCTCCTACAATGAGCAGTTCTTC.

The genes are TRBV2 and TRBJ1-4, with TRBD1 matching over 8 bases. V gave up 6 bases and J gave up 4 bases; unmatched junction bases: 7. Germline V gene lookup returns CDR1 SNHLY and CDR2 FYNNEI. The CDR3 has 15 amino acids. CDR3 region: CASRNQGAFNEKLFF. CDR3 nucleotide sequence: TGTGCCAGCAGGAACCAGGGGGCGTTTAATGAAAAACTGTTTTTT.

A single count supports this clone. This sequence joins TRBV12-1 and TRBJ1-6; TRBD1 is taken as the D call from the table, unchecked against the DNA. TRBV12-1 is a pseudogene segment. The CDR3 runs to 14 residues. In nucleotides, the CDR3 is TGTGCCAGCAAATTAACAGGGGAGCATTCACCCCTCCACTTT. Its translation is CASKLTGEHSPLHF.

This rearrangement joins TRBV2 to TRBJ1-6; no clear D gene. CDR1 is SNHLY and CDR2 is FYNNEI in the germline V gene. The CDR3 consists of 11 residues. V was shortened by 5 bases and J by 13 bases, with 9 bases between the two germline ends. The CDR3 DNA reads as TGTGCCAGCAGTATCGGACTCCCCCTCCACTTT. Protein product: CASSIGLPLHF.

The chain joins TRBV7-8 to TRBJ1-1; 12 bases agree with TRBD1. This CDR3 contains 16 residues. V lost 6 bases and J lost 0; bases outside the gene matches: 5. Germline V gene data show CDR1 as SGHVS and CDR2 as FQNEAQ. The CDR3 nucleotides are TGTGCCAGCAGAAGAGGGACAGGGGGCGTGAACACTGAAGCTTTCTTT. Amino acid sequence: CASRRGTGGVNTEAFF.

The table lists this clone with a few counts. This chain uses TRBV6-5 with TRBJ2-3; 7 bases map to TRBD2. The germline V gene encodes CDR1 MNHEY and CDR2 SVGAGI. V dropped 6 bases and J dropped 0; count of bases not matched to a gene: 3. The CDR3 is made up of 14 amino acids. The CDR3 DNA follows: TGTGCCAGCAGCATGGGGGGGAGCACAGATACGCAGTATTTT. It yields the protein CASSMGGSTDTQYF.